The source of this T cell receptor beta chain is a study of blood T cell repertoires in COVID-19. Study-wide context: Samples representing acute and convalescent COVID-19 were sourced from the United States, Italy and Spain. T cells, B-cell-depleted T cells, or PBMCs provided the cDNA or gDNA that served as material.

TCRdb's table, derived via immunoSEQ multiplex PCR, lists solely in-frame clones and lacks some. The table lists some 250,000 clones, roughly 91% of them singletons. The TCR sequence derives from a woman between 35 and 50 years old who had recovered from COVID-19. The material sequenced was peripheral blood.

The CDR3 region is CATSDSPLAEAFF. The CDR3 DNA reads as TGTGCCACCAGTGACTCACCTTTAGCTGAAGCTTTCTTT. The chain employs TRBV24-1 and TRBJ1-1; D is unresolved. Germline loops: CDR1 KGHDR, CDR2 SFDVKD. The CDR3 is 13 amino acids. Trimming left V 4 bases short and J 6 bases short, with 11 bases between.